A single sample is the source of the 16 T cell receptor beta chains below, sequenced in a study of T cells in Graves' hyperthyroidism and ophthalmopathy. RNA transcripts were the template for amplifying TCR beta CDR3 regions. The primer set for the first-round RT-PCR of the TCR CDR3 was HTBI. TCRdb analysed the multiplex PCR reads with MiXCR anew, one entry per CDR3 protein. In the table there are 500,000 to 750,000 distinct CDR3 sequences, roughly 46% of which are singletons. Sequencing was performed on peripheral blood or thyroid tissue (not recorded which). Receptor source: a woman aged 18-29 years with Graves' hyperthyroidism.

The chain recombines TRBV10-3 with TRBJ2-7; TRBD2 matches 9 bases. Germline assignment: CDR1 ENHRY and CDR2 SYGVKD. V gave up 7 bases and J gave up 3 bases; unmatched junction bases: 10. The CDR3 runs 15 residues. The CDR3 loop reads CAITGGRAWDYEQYF. The CDR3 DNA is TGTGCCATCACTGGCGGGAGGGCTTGGGACTACGAGCAGTACTTC.

This clonotype has ten or more counts. As DNA, the CDR3 is TGTGCCAGTAGTCCAGGACGGAGGTCCCCTGAAGCTTTCTTT. This encodes CASSPGRRSPEAFF. The V gene is TRBV19, the J gene TRBJ1-1; D unclear. Deletions cut 5 bases from V and 6 bases from J, with 16 bases between. Germline CDR1 LNHDA, CDR2 SQIVND (reference sequence). The CDR3 covers 14 residues.

The table lists this clonotype with a few counts. J is TRBJ1-1 and V is TRBV5-4; no firm D call. The CDR3 extends over 13 amino acids. CDR1 SGHNT and CDR2 YYREEE come from the germline V gene (reference sequence). The ends were cut back, 4 bases at V and 5 bases at J, with 12 bases in the middle. CDR3 DNA: TGTGCCAGCAGCCCAGACGGTGTTACTGAAGCTTTCTTT. It codes for CASSPDGVTEAFF.

This clonotype was observed at least ten times. The rearrangement uses TRBV12-3 or TRBV12-4 and TRBJ2-7; 7 bases are shared with TRBD1. This CDR3 has 13 residues. Trimming at V came to 6 bases and at J to 6 bases, leaving 8 bases not matched to a gene. CDR3 protein: CASRGTNRGEQYF. The CDR3, as DNA: TGTGCCAGCAGGGGAACTAACAGGGGCGAGCAGTACTTC.

The V and J genes are TRBV28 and TRBJ2-5, with D possibly TRBD2 on 6 matching bases. The CDR3 length is 15 residues. Trimming pared 5 bases from V and 5 bases from J, leaving 18 bases between. Per germline, CDR1 MDHEN and CDR2 SYDVKM. This chain's CDR3 is CASSQLYGGSETQYF. The CDR3 bases are TGTGCCAGCAGTCAATTGTACGGGGGTTCCGAGACCCAGTACTTC.

This clonotype came up many times. V is TRBV7-9 and J is TRBJ1-4; 10 nucleotides line up with TRBD1. CDR1 is SEHNR and CDR2 is FQNEAQ in the germline V gene (reference sequence). The CDR3 sequence is 15 residues long. Trimming cost V 5 bases and J 5 bases; bases outside gene matches: 5. The CDR3 here is CASSTRGQGNEKLFF. The CDR3 DNA sequence: TGTGCCAGCAGCACCAGGGGACAGGGGAATGAAAAACTGTTTTTT.

The chain is built from TRBV12-3 or TRBV12-4 and TRBJ1-4; TRBD1 aligns across 9 bases. This CDR3 spans 15 amino acids. With 4 bases clipped from V and 11 bases from J, the junction kept 11 bases outside the gene matches. Here the CDR3 reads CASSYRGQALWKLFF. The DNA of the CDR3 is TGTGCCAGCAGTTACAGGGGGCAGGCTCTCTGGAAACTGTTTTTT.

The V call is TRBV29-1, the J call TRBJ2-7, with 10 bases fitting TRBD2. The CDR3 totals 13 residues. Germline V gives CDR1 SQVTM, CDR2 ANQGSEA. Unmatched junction bases numbered 6, after V lost 8 bases and J lost 2 bases. Here the CDR3 reads CSLELAGPYEQYF. CDR3 nucleotide sequence: TGCAGCTTGGAACTAGCGGGGCCCTACGAGCAGTACTTC.

This clonotype was seen many times. The gene calls are TRBV5-6 and TRBJ1-5; D is uncertain. Germline V CDR1 and CDR2: SGHDT, YYEEEE. Trimming left V 0 bases short and J 5 bases short, with 9 bases between. The CDR3 spans 14 residues. Here the CDR3 DNA reads TGTGCCAGCAGCTTGGCCCCGGGAGATCAGCCCCAGCATTTT. Its translation is CASSLAPGDQPQHF.

The J gene is TRBJ2-5, the V gene TRBV20-1; a weak D match, TRBD2 (5 bases). V was clipped by 3 bases and J by 1 base, with 12 bases between them. The CDR3 runs 14 residues. Germline CDR1 is DFQATT and CDR2 is SNEGSKA (reference sequence). The CDR3 loop reads CSASGKDSQETQYF. Written as DNA, the CDR3 is TGCAGTGCTAGTGGTAAGGACTCCCAAGAGACCCAGTACTTC.

The chain's CDR3 is CASSQGRIRGPRGNTEAFF. CDR3 coding DNA: TGCGCCAGCAGCCAAGGTCGAATCAGGGGGCCTCGGGGGAACACTGAAGCTTTCTTT. V and J are TRBV4-1 and TRBJ1-1, with 8 bases that match TRBD1. The germline gives CDR1 MGHRA, CDR2 YSYEKL. This CDR3 is 19 amino acids long. Trimming removed 1 base from V and 1 base from J; junction bases left unmatched: 14.

V is TRBV20-1 and J is TRBJ2-7; 13 bases line up with TRBD2. The CDR3 extends over 15 amino acids. V lost 5 bases, J lost 6 bases, and 10 bases stayed unmatched. Germline CDR1 is DFQATT and CDR2 is SNEGSKA (reference sequence). The CDR3 loop is CSAGGGTSGNAEQYF. In DNA, the CDR3 is TGCAGTGCTGGGGGAGGGACTAGCGGGAACGCCGAGCAGTACTTC.

The table lists this clonotype with many counts. The chain combines TRBV30 with TRBJ2-7; no reliable D call. CDR1 is GTSNPN and CDR2 is SVGIG in the germline V gene (reference sequence). The V end lost 3 bases, the J end lost 7 bases, and 16 bases lay between the germline ends. The CDR3 consists of 13 residues. As DNA, the CDR3 is TGTGCCTGGAGCCTACGCCTTCGAGAAGAGCAGTACTTC. Encoded protein: CAWSLRLREEQYF. The whole variable domain, filled in from reference TRBV30 and TRBJ2-7, reads SQTIHQWPATLVQPVGSPLSLECTVEGTSNPNLYWYRQAAGRGLQLLFYSVGIGQISSEVPQNLSASRPQDRQFILSSKKLLLSDSGFYLCAWSLRLREEQYFGPGTRLTVT.

The rearrangement joins TRBV9 to TRBJ2-7; D may be TRBD1 or TRBD2 (9 bases each). Looked up from germline, CDR1 is SGDLS and CDR2 is YYNGEE. Trimming stripped 0 bases from V and 2 bases from J, with 30 bases between. CDR3 length: 21 residues. The CDR3, as DNA: TGTGCCAGCAGCGTAGCTACGGGGGACAGGGAGGCTAGCGGGATTACCTACGAGCAGTACTTC. This encodes CASSVATGDREASGITYEQYF.

Comment on this clonotype: An end of the junction does not agree with germline; a read error may underlie this. The chain links TRBV12-3 or TRBV12-4 to TRBJ1-5; D unresolved. The CDR3 spans 13 residues. The CDR3 DNA is TGTGCCAGCAGTTTTGAGGTCAATCGGCCCCAGCATTTT. Protein: CASSFEVNRPQHF.

On this clonotype: The conserved closing phenylalanine or tryptophan is absent in this CDR3, likely reflecting a read error. The chain links TRBV2 to TRBJ2-7; the D is unclear. The CDR3 has 12 amino acids. CDR1 is SNHLY and CDR2 is FYNNEI in the germline V gene. V was clipped by 5 bases and J by 7 bases, with 12 bases between them. CDR3: CASSSGEDEQYL. The CDR3, as DNA: TGTGCCAGCAGTTCCGGAGAGGATGAGCAGTACCTC.